The 10 T cell receptor beta chains below come from one sample, sequenced in a study of blood T cell repertoires in COVID-19. Libraries were prepared by immunoSEQ multiplex PCR; TCRdb keeps only in-frame clonotypes and omits some of them. The sample has some 190,000 clones, 75% to 90% seen once. The sequencing input was peripheral blood. The receptors were sampled from a man in his fifties or sixties with acute or convalescent COVID-19.

The J gene is TRBJ2-2, the V gene TRBV7-6; 8 positions agree with TRBD2. The CDR3 length is 16 residues. Germline V gene data show CDR1 as SGHVS and CDR2 as FNYEAQ. The V and J ends lost 4 bases and 2 bases, in that order; junction bases with no gene match: 6. As DNA, the CDR3 is TGTGCCAGCAGCTGGCAAACTAGCGGAAACACCGGGGAGCTGTTTTTT. Its protein is CASSWQTSGNTGELFF.

The chain carries TRBV7-2 and TRBJ1-1; unclear D gene. V lost 5 bases and J 0 bases, leaving 7 bases between the germline ends. The CDR3 contains 13 residues. CDR1 is SGHTA and CDR2 is FQGNSA in the germline V gene. The CDR3 is CASSPRVNTEAFF. CDR3 DNA: TGTGCCAGCAGCCCGAGGGTGAACACTGAAGCTTTCTTT.

V and J are TRBV12-3 or TRBV12-4 and TRBJ1-2; no clear D gene. The CDR3 extends over 13 amino acids. Trimming took off 3 bases at V and 8 bases at J, with 13 bases between the two ends. The CDR3 protein is CASSLGDSGGYTF. The CDR3 region has the DNA TGTGCCAGCAGTTTGGGAGATTCTGGCGGCTACACCTTC.

This clone was detected only a few times. The genes are TRBV7-8 and TRBJ2-7; tentative D call: TRBD1 (5 bases). V lost 4 bases, J lost 5 bases, and 15 bases lay in between. The CDR3 is 14 amino acids. Germline V gene lookup returns CDR1 SGHVS and CDR2 FQNEAQ. The CDR3 DNA reads as TGTGCCAGCAGCTCCCCGGCCAGGGCCCACGAGCAGTACTTC. It specifies CASSSPARAHEQYF.

The chain has TRBV3-1 (or the pseudogene TRBV3-2) and TRBJ1-6; D perhaps matches TRBD1 (6 bases). CDR3 length: 15 amino acids. The V gene's germline CDR1 is LGHDT and CDR2 YNNKEL (reference sequence). Trimming took off 1 base at V and 9 bases at J, with 13 bases between the two ends. CDR3 protein: CASSQVGGSGSPLHF. CDR3 sequence (DNA): TGTGCCAGCAGCCAAGTTGGGGGCTCAGGTTCACCCCTCCACTTT.

This clone was observed a few times. The chain is built from TRBV7-2 and TRBJ2-7, with D perhaps matching TRBD1 (5 bases). Germline CDR1 and CDR2: SGHTA and FQGNSA. V was shortened by 4 bases and J by 2 bases, with 21 bases between the two germline ends. The CDR3 spans 17 residues. CDR3 in amino acids: CASSSSDRQGGTYEQYF. The CDR3 nucleotides read TGTGCCAGCAGCTCCTCCGACCGGCAGGGTGGAACCTACGAGCAGTACTTC.

The chain is built from TRBV9 and TRBJ1-5, with 7 bases identical to TRBD1. Germline CDR1 and CDR2: SGDLS and YYNGEE. This CDR3 has 14 amino acids. V gave up 4 bases and J gave up 3 bases; unmatched junction bases: 4. The CDR3 nucleotides are TGTGCCAGCAGCCCCACAGGGGTCAATCAGCCCCAGCATTTT. Translation: CASSPTGVNQPQHF. Combining the CDR3 with reference TRBV9 and TRBJ1-5 gives the whole variable domain DSGVTQTPKHLITATGQRVTLRCSPRSGDLSVYWYQQSLDQGLQFLIQYYNGEERAKGNILERFSAQQFPDLHSELNLSSLELGDSALYFCASSPTGVNQPQHFGDGTRLSIL.

This chain connects TRBV9 to TRBJ2-3; unclear D gene. CDR3 size: 14 residues. Trimming took off 4 bases at V and 1 base at J, with 10 bases between the two ends. Germline values: CDR1 SGDLS, CDR2 YYNGEE. CDR3 in amino acids: CASSPPTGTDTQYF. The CDR3 region has the DNA TGTGCCAGCAGCCCCCCTACCGGCACAGATACGCAGTATTTT.

V is TRBV3-1 (or the pseudogene TRBV3-2) and J is TRBJ1-2; D unclear. The CDR3 is made up of 13 amino acids. Deletions cut 4 bases from V and 8 bases from J, with 14 bases between. Germline V CDR1 and CDR2: LGHDT, YNNKEL (reference sequence). The CDR3 DNA is TGTGCCAGCAGCCCCCGGGTAACGGGGGGCTACACCTTC. Translating gives CASSPRVTGGYTF.

The chain employs TRBV6-5 and TRBJ1-2; 7 bases match TRBD1. Looked up from germline, CDR1 is MNHEY and CDR2 is SVGAGI. The V gene end was trimmed by 0 bases and the J gene end by 6 bases; junction bases not matched to a gene: 7. The CDR3 spans 15 residues. The CDR3 DNA is TGTGCCAGCAGTTACTCGTACAGGGGAGAGGATGGCTACACCTTC. Residues: CASSYSYRGEDGYTF.